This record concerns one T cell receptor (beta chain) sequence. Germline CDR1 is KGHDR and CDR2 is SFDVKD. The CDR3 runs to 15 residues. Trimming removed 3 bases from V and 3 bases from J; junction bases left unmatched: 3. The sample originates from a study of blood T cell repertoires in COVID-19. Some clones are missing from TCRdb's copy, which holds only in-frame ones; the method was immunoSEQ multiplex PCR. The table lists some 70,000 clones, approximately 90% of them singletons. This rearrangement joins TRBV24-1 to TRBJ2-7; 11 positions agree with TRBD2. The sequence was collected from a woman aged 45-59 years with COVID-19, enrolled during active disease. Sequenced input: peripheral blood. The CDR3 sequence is CATSDTSGSIYEQYF. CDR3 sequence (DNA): TGTGCCACCAGTGATACTAGCGGGAGTATCTACGAGCAGTACTTC.